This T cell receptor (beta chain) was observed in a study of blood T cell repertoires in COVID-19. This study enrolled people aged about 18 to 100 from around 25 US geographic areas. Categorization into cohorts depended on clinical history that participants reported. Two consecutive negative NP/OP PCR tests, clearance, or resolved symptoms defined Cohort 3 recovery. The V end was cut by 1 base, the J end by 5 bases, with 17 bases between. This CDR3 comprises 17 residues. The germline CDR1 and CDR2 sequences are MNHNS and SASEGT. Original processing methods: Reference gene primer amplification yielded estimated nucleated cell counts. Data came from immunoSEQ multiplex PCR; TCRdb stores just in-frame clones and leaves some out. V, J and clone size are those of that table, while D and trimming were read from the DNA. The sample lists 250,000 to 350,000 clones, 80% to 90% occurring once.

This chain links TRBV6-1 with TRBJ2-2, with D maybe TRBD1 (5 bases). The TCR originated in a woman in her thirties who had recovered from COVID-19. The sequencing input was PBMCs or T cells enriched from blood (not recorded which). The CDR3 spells CASSEGWGRLTTGELFF. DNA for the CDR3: TGTGCCAGCAGTGAAGGGTGGGGCAGGCTCACAACCGGGGAGCTGTTTTTT.